A selection of T cell receptor beta chains follows, all from one sample in a study of T cells after yellow fever vaccination. Via MiXCR, TCRdb re-called the 5' RACE reads, giving one row per CDR3 protein. The sample records roughly 260,000 distinct CDR3 sequences, 13% being singletons. The specimen was CD4+ T cells sorted from PBMCs, collected 45 days after the yellow fever booster vaccination. All receptors come from a young man who received the YFV17D yellow fever vaccine. The CDR3 runs from the conserved cysteine through the conserved F or W. D genes are given only for firm matches. Where a row states a size, it is once, few, many or the class of an expanded clone; other rows omit it.

V	D	J	size	CDR3	DNA
TRBV4-2	TRBD2	TRBJ2-3	few	CASSRREVNTQYF	TGTGCCAGCAGCCGGCGGGAGGTTAATACGCAGTATTTT
TRBV12-3/TRBV12-4	.	TRBJ2-6	.	CASSFFSASGANVLTF	TGTGCCAGCAGCTTTTTCAGCGCCTCTGGGGCCAACGTCCTGACTTTC
TRBV24-1	.	TRBJ2-1	few	CATSDGSSYNEQFF	TGTGCCACCAGTGACGGTAGCTCCTACAATGAGCAGTTCTTC
TRBV12-3/TRBV12-4	.	TRBJ2-5	.	CAGRLSGETQYF	TGTGCCGGCAGACTATCGGGAGAAACCCAGTACTTC
TRBV3-1	.	TRBJ1-2	few	CASSQDGRSNYGYTF	TGTGCCAGCAGCCAAGACGGCAGGAGTAACTATGGCTACACCTTC
TRBV29-1	.	TRBJ2-5	.	CSVEGTDLRTQYF	TGCAGCGTTGAAGGGACTGATCTTCGGACCCAGTACTTC
TRBV20-1	.	TRBJ2-4	.	CSPVGSKNIQYF	TGCAGTCCGGTGGGATCCAAAAACATTCAGTACTTC
TRBV30	.	TRBJ1-1	few	CAWSGQLNTEAFF	TGTGCCTGGAGTGGCCAGCTTAACACTGAAGCTTTCTTT
TRBV27	.	TRBJ2-3	many	CASSLNGPTDTQYF	TGTGCCAGCAGTTTAAATGGGCCCACAGATACGCAGTATTTT
TRBV6-2/TRBV6-3	TRBD2	TRBJ2-5	many	CASSQSGSQTQYF	TGTGCCAGCAGCCAAAGCGGGAGCCAGACCCAGTACTTC
TRBV7-2	TRBD1	TRBJ2-7	few	CPSSDVDRGTYEQYF	TGTCCCAGCAGCGATGTAGACAGGGGTACCTACGAGCAGTACTTC
TRBV5-5	.	TRBJ1-2	.	CASSSLADNYGYTF	TGTGCCAGCAGCTCCCTCGCGGACAACTATGGCTACACCTTC
TRBV9	TRBD2	TRBJ2-3	.	CASSVGTSGVTDTQYF	TGTGCCAGCAGCGTCGGGACTAGCGGGGTCACAGATACGCAGTATTTT
TRBV20-1	TRBD2	TRBJ2-3	.	CSARIPSGTDTQYF	TGCAGTGCTAGGATCCCTAGCGGAACAGATACGCAGTATTTT
TRBV24-1	.	TRBJ2-3	.	CATSDSPDRALTDTQYF	TGTGCCACCAGTGATTCCCCTGATCGGGCCCTCACAGATACGCAGTATTTT
TRBV20-1	TRBD2	TRBJ2-7	.	CSARPGTRYEQYF	TGCAGTGCTAGACCAGGGACTAGGTACGAGCAGTACTTC
TRBV7-6	TRBD2	TRBJ2-7	few	CASSPAGVRVQYF	TGTGCCAGCAGTCCTGCGGGAGTGAGGGTGCAGTACTTC
TRBV7-8	.	TRBJ2-7	few	CASSLEIWYEQYF	TGTGCCAGCAGCTTAGAGATTTGGTACGAGCAGTACTTC
TRBV29-1	.	TRBJ1-1	many	CSVVGGPMNTEAFF	TGCAGCGTTGTCGGGGGTCCCATGAACACTGAAGCTTTCTTT
TRBV12-3/TRBV12-4	.	TRBJ1-4	.	CASSFSGVEKLFF	TGTGCCAGCAGTTTTTCGGGAGTTGAAAAACTGTTTTTT
TRBV2	.	TRBJ2-3	few	CASSWRGSSDTQYF	TGTGCCAGCAGCTGGAGGGGTAGCTCGGATACGCAGTATTTT
TRBV15	.	TRBJ2-5	few	CATSSPEGGKETQYF	TGTGCCACCAGCAGCCCGGAAGGGGGGAAAGAGACCCAGTACTTC
TRBV5-1	TRBD1	TRBJ1-1	few	CASRSGTGYMNTEAFF	TGCGCCAGCAGGAGCGGGACAGGGTACATGAACACTGAAGCTTTCTTT
TRBV7-2	TRBD2	TRBJ2-1	.	CASSRGGPSYNEQFF	TGTGCCAGCAGCCGGGGGGGGCCCTCCTACAATGAGCAGTTCTTC
TRBV18	.	TRBJ1-1	few	CASSPDTVNTEAFF	TGTGCCAGCTCACCCGACACAGTGAACACTGAAGCTTTCTTT
TRBV25-1	TRBD2	TRBJ2-3	.	CASSASGSLDTQYF	TGTGCCAGCAGTGCTAGCGGGAGTTTAGATACGCAGTATTTT
TRBV7-2	.	TRBJ2-1	.	CASSFLGDSYNEQFF	TGTGCCAGCAGCTTTCTGGGAGACTCCTACAATGAGCAGTTCTTC
TRBV7-9	TRBD2	TRBJ2-2	.	CASSPPTSRYTGELFF	TGTGCCAGCAGCCCCCCGACTAGCAGATACACCGGGGAGCTGTTTTTT
TRBV15	.	TRBJ2-1	.	CATSKGPADYNEQFF	TGTGCCACCAGCAAGGGCCCAGCGGATTACAATGAGCAGTTCTTC